The rows below give T cell receptor beta chains drawn from one sample of a study of metastatic and nonmetastatic thyroid tumors. TCRdb reanalyzed the PCR reads with MiXCR. The profile covers roughly 93,000 clones, with about 13% appearing a single time and around 11% taken by the ten largest. Sequencing was performed on blood. The receptors derive from a female donor with papillary thyroid cancer or a benign thyroid nodule (not recorded which). Some clones in this sample may be carry-over from other donors' samples. CDR3s include the opening cysteine and the closing phenylalanine or tryptophan. D genes are given only for firm matches. Not all rows give a size; the values are once, few, many and, for expanded clones, a class.

j_call: TRBJ1-1; clone_size: many; v_call: TRBV29-1; d_call: TRBD1; cdr3_aa: CSVSSRTGITEAFF; cdr3_nt: TGCAGCGTTAGTTCCCGGACAGGGATCACTGAAGCTTTCTTT
j_call: TRBJ2-1; clone_size: NA; v_call: TRBV20-1; d_call: NA; cdr3_aa: CSGGISYNEQFF; cdr3_nt: TGCAGTGGAGGTATCTCCTACAATGAGCAGTTCTTC
j_call: TRBJ2-1; clone_size: many; v_call: TRBV5-6; d_call: TRBD2; cdr3_aa: CASSLGLASYNEQFF; cdr3_nt: TGTGCCAGCAGCTTGGGACTAGCTTCCTACAATGAGCAGTTCTTC
j_call: TRBJ1-1; clone_size: many; v_call: TRBV7-8; d_call: NA; cdr3_aa: CASSLEISVGSRTFF; cdr3_nt: TGTGCCAGCAGCTTAGAAATATCGGTGGGTTCTCGGACTTTCTTT
j_call: TRBJ2-4; clone_size: many; v_call: TRBV7-2; d_call: NA; cdr3_aa: CASSKNPRVAKNIQYF; cdr3_nt: TGTGCCAGCAGCAAAAATCCTAGAGTAGCCAAAAACATTCAGTACTTC
j_call: TRBJ1-1; clone_size: many; v_call: TRBV15; d_call: NA; cdr3_aa: CATSRGPIEAFF; cdr3_nt: TGTGCCACCAGCAGAGGTCCAATTGAAGCTTTCTTT
j_call: TRBJ2-1; clone_size: many; v_call: TRBV20-1; d_call: NA; cdr3_aa: CSAKLRASYNEQFF; cdr3_nt: TGCAGTGCTAAGCTTAGGGCATCCTACAATGAGCAGTTCTTC
j_call: TRBJ2-5; clone_size: many; v_call: TRBV6-5; d_call: TRBD2; cdr3_aa: CASSYGSGRVGQETQYF; cdr3_nt: TGTGCCAGCAGTTACGGTTCCGGGAGGGTGGGGCAAGAGACCCAGTACTTC
j_call: TRBJ2-1; clone_size: many; v_call: TRBV9; d_call: TRBD1; cdr3_aa: CASSVGQGRDEQFF; cdr3_nt: TGTGCCAGCAGCGTCGGACAGGGGAGGGATGAGCAGTTCTTC
j_call: TRBJ1-1; clone_size: many; v_call: TRBV20-1; d_call: NA; cdr3_aa: CSARGTANTEAFF; cdr3_nt: TGCAGTGCTAGAGGGACAGCGAACACTGAAGCTTTCTTT
j_call: TRBJ2-3; clone_size: many; v_call: TRBV6-1; d_call: NA; cdr3_aa: CASSLGQGLTDTQYF; cdr3_nt: TGTGCCAGCAGTTTGGGTCAGGGGCTCACAGATACGCAGTATTTT
j_call: TRBJ2-1; clone_size: many; v_call: TRBV6-1; d_call: NA; cdr3_aa: CASSELNEQFF; cdr3_nt: TGTGCCAGCAGTGAGCTAAATGAGCAGTTCTTC
j_call: TRBJ2-1; clone_size: NA; v_call: TRBV28; d_call: NA; cdr3_aa: CASSSPHRNEQFF; cdr3_nt: TGTGCCAGCAGTTCCCCACATAGAAATGAGCAGTTCTTC
j_call: TRBJ2-7; clone_size: many; v_call: TRBV5-6; d_call: NA; cdr3_aa: CASSLAGTYNEQYF; cdr3_nt: TGTGCCAGCAGCTTGGCAGGAACCTACAACGAGCAGTACTTC
j_call: TRBJ2-1; clone_size: few; v_call: TRBV6-1; d_call: TRBD1; cdr3_aa: CASSEGTGSLYNEQFF; cdr3_nt: TGTGCCAGCAGTGAAGGGACAGGGAGCCTCTACAATGAGCAGTTCTTC
j_call: TRBJ2-1; clone_size: many; v_call: TRBV3-1; d_call: NA; cdr3_aa: CASSQIKAGQRHNEQFF; cdr3_nt: TGTGCCAGCAGCCAGATAAAAGCGGGACAACGCCACAATGAGCAGTTCTTC
j_call: TRBJ1-1; clone_size: many; v_call: TRBV20-1; d_call: NA; cdr3_aa: CSAFRPGQGNTEAFF; cdr3_nt: TGCAGTGCCTTTAGACCGGGACAAGGGAACACTGAAGCTTTCTTT
j_call: TRBJ2-1; clone_size: many; v_call: TRBV29-1; d_call: NA; cdr3_aa: CSATKLLGNEQFF; cdr3_nt: TGCAGCGCCACAAAACTCCTTGGTAATGAGCAGTTCTTC
j_call: TRBJ1-1; clone_size: many; v_call: TRBV19; d_call: TRBD1; cdr3_aa: CASSISQGARNTEAFF; cdr3_nt: TGTGCCAGTAGTATCTCACAGGGGGCGAGAAACACTGAAGCTTTCTTT
j_call: TRBJ1-2; clone_size: many; v_call: TRBV20-1; d_call: NA; cdr3_aa: CSAPDTNYGYTF; cdr3_nt: TGCAGTGCTCCCGACACTAACTATGGCTACACCTTC
j_call: TRBJ2-1; clone_size: many; v_call: TRBV19; d_call: TRBD2; cdr3_aa: CASSSQLASSYNEQFF; cdr3_nt: TGTGCCAGTAGTAGCCAACTAGCGAGCTCCTACAATGAGCAGTTCTTC
j_call: TRBJ1-5; clone_size: many; v_call: TRBV12-3/TRBV12-4; d_call: NA; cdr3_aa: CASSLSGNSNQPQHF; cdr3_nt: TGTGCCAGCAGTCTATCAGGGAATAGCAATCAGCCCCAGCATTTT
j_call: TRBJ2-7; clone_size: many; v_call: TRBV9; d_call: NA; cdr3_aa: CASSASGAHEQYF; cdr3_nt: TGTGCCAGCAGCGCATCAGGGGCCCACGAGCAGTACTTC
j_call: TRBJ1-6; clone_size: many; v_call: TRBV19; d_call: TRBD1; cdr3_aa: CASTPTGSSPLHF; cdr3_nt: TGTGCCAGTACCCCGACAGGGAGTTCACCCCTCCACTTT
j_call: TRBJ2-3; clone_size: NA; v_call: TRBV6-1; d_call: TRBD1; cdr3_aa: CASSEGSGQGTDTQYF; cdr3_nt: TGTGCCAGCAGTGAGGGTTCGGGACAGGGTACAGATACGCAGTATTTT
j_call: TRBJ2-7; clone_size: many; v_call: TRBV9; d_call: NA; cdr3_aa: CASSVEAGTYEQYF; cdr3_nt: TGTGCCAGCAGCGTAGAGGCCGGGACCTACGAGCAGTACTTC
j_call: TRBJ2-7; clone_size: many; v_call: TRBV20-1; d_call: TRBD2; cdr3_aa: CSATKTSGSSGEQYF; cdr3_nt: TGCAGTGCGACTAAGACTAGCGGGAGTTCGGGCGAGCAGTACTTC
j_call: TRBJ1-1; clone_size: many; v_call: TRBV7-9; d_call: NA; cdr3_aa: CASSLLNREAEAFF; cdr3_nt: TGTGCCAGCAGCTTACTTAACAGGGAAGCTGAAGCTTTCTTT
j_call: TRBJ1-6; clone_size: many; v_call: TRBV12-3/TRBV12-4; d_call: NA; cdr3_aa: CASRVADGYNSPLHF; cdr3_nt: TGTGCCAGTCGAGTAGCAGACGGCTATAATTCACCCCTCCACTTT
j_call: TRBJ2-3; clone_size: many; v_call: TRBV9; d_call: NA; cdr3_aa: CASSGGQVTDTQYF; cdr3_nt: TGTGCCAGCAGCGGAGGTCAAGTAACGGATACGCAGTATTTT
j_call: TRBJ2-3; clone_size: many; v_call: TRBV2; d_call: TRBD2; cdr3_aa: CASSEGSGPTDTQYF; cdr3_nt: TGTGCCAGCAGTGAAGGTAGCGGGCCCACAGATACGCAGTATTTT
j_call: TRBJ1-4; clone_size: many; v_call: TRBV4-3; d_call: NA; cdr3_aa: CASSQDVRGKLFF; cdr3_nt: TGCGCCAGCAGCCAAGATGTCCGGGGAAAACTGTTTTTT
j_call: TRBJ1-5; clone_size: many; v_call: TRBV24-1; d_call: NA; cdr3_aa: CATSDNQPQHF; cdr3_nt: TGTGCCACCAGTGACAATCAGCCCCAGCATTTT
j_call: TRBJ2-1; clone_size: NA; v_call: TRBV11-2; d_call: NA; cdr3_aa: CASSPPYGTGGRDEQFF; cdr3_nt: TGTGCCAGCAGCCCACCTTACGGGACGGGGGGCAGGGATGAGCAGTTCTTC
j_call: TRBJ2-1; clone_size: NA; v_call: TRBV4-2; d_call: NA; cdr3_aa: CASSLYTGDNEQFF; cdr3_nt: TGTGCCAGCAGCCTTTACACTGGTGACAATGAGCAGTTCTTC
j_call: TRBJ2-5; clone_size: many; v_call: TRBV6-5; d_call: TRBD1; cdr3_aa: CASSYSSWQDREETQYF; cdr3_nt: TGTGCCAGCAGTTACTCGTCATGGCAGGACAGGGAAGAGACCCAGTACTTC
j_call: TRBJ2-1; clone_size: many; v_call: TRBV27; d_call: NA; cdr3_aa: CASIKGGQGPTNEQFF; cdr3_nt: TGTGCCAGCATTAAGGGTGGGCAGGGGCCTACGAATGAGCAGTTCTTC
j_call: TRBJ1-3; clone_size: many; v_call: TRBV27; d_call: TRBD1; cdr3_aa: CASSFQGVRVGNTIYF; cdr3_nt: TGTGCCAGCAGTTTCCAGGGGGTAAGAGTAGGAAACACCATATATTTT
j_call: TRBJ1-1; clone_size: many; v_call: TRBV19; d_call: TRBD1; cdr3_aa: CASSRGGANTEAFF; cdr3_nt: TGTGCCAGTAGTAGAGGGGGCGCGAACACTGAAGCTTTCTTT
j_call: TRBJ2-7; clone_size: many; v_call: TRBV20-1; d_call: TRBD1; cdr3_aa: CSAIAPGQGFYEQYF; cdr3_nt: TGCAGTGCTATAGCTCCGGGACAGGGTTTCTACGAGCAGTACTTC
j_call: TRBJ2-4; clone_size: many; v_call: TRBV28; d_call: NA; cdr3_aa: CASGPRVAKNIQYF; cdr3_nt: TGTGCCAGCGGACCGCGGGTAGCCAAAAACATTCAGTACTTC
j_call: TRBJ2-2; clone_size: many; v_call: TRBV10-3; d_call: NA; cdr3_aa: CAISESAGGTGELFF; cdr3_nt: TGTGCCATCAGTGAGTCAGCCGGTGGCACCGGGGAGCTGTTTTTT
j_call: TRBJ2-3; clone_size: NA; v_call: TRBV5-4; d_call: NA; cdr3_aa: CASSKSTDTQYF; cdr3_nt: TGTGCCAGCAGCAAATCCACAGATACGCAGTATTTT
j_call: TRBJ1-3; clone_size: NA; v_call: TRBV12-3/TRBV12-4; d_call: NA; cdr3_aa: CAGSNWYSGNTIYF; cdr3_nt: TGTGCCGGCAGCAACTGGTACTCTGGAAACACCATATATTTT